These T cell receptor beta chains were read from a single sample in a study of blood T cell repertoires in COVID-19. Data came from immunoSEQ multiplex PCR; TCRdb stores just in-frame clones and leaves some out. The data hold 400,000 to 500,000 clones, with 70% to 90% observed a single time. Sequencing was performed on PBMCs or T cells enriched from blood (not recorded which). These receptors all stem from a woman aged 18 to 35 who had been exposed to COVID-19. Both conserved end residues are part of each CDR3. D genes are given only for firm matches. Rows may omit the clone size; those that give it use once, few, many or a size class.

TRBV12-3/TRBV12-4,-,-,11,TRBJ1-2,CASGGTYGYTF,TGTGCCAGCGGCGGGACCTATGGCTACACCTTC
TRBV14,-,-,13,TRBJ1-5,CASSQEANQPQHF,TGTGCCAGCAGCCAAGAAGCCAATCAGCCCCAGCATTTT
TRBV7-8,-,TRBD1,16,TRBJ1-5,CASSSGWQGARQPQHF,TGTGCCAGCAGCTCCGGGTGGCAGGGGGCCCGTCAGCCCCAGCATTTT
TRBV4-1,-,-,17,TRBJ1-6,CASSQDIQGTYNSPLHF,TGCGCCAGCAGCCAAGATATACAGGGTACCTATAATTCACCCCTCCACTTT
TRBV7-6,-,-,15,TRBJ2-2,CASSPGSHNTGELFF,TGTGCCAGCAGCCCGGGGAGCCATAACACCGGGGAGCTGTTTTTT
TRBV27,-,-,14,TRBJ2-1,CASSADSADNEQFF,TGTGCCAGCAGTGCCGACAGTGCCGACAATGAGCAGTTCTTC
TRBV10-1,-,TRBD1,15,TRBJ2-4,CASSESVQGANIQYF,TGCGCCAGCAGTGAGTCCGTACAGGGGGCGAACATTCAGTACTTC
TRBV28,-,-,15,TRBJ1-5,CASSSSPRSNQPQHF,TGTGCCAGCAGTTCGTCCCCGCGAAGCAATCAGCCCCAGCATTTT
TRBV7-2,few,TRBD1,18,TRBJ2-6,CASSSTGGLGTGANVLTF,TGTGCCAGCAGCTCCACAGGGGGCCTAGGAACTGGGGCCAACGTCCTGACTTTC
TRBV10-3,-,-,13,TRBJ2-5,CAISSTGGETQYF,TGTGCCATCAGCTCCACCGGCGGGGAGACCCAGTACTTC
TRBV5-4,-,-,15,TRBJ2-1,CASSRRLGRGDEQFF,TGTGCCAGCAGCCGTCGTTTGGGGCGCGGCGATGAGCAGTTCTTC
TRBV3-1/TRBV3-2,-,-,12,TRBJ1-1,CASSQGGEGAFF,TGTGCCAGCAGCCAGGGGGGAGAAGGAGCTTTCTTT
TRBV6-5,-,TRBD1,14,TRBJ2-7,CASSQGTALYEQYF,TGTGCCAGCAGTCAGGGGACAGCATTATACGAGCAGTACTTC
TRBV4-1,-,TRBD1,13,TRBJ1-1,CASSDRADSEAFF,TGCGCCAGCAGCGACAGGGCCGACAGTGAAGCTTTCTTT
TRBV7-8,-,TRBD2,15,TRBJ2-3,CASSWTSGRADTQYF,TGTGCCAGCAGCTGGACTAGCGGGAGGGCAGATACGCAGTATTTT
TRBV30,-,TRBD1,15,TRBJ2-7,CAWSAGTGGLYEQYF,TGTGCCTGGAGCGCCGGGACAGGGGGTCTCTACGAGCAGTACTTC
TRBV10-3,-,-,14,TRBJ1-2,CAISTGNSDYGYTF,TGTGCCATCAGCACAGGGAATTCGGACTATGGCTACACCTTC
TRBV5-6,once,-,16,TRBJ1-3,CASSLGRGISGNTIYF,TGTGCCAGCAGCTTGGGGAGGGGCATCTCTGGAAACACCATATATTTT
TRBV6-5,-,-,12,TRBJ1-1,CATSGQGGRAFF,TGTGCCACGTCCGGACAAGGGGGTCGGGCTTTCTTT
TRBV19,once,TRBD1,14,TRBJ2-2,CASAGTGNTGELFF,TGTGCCAGCGCCGGGACAGGGAACACCGGGGAGCTGTTTTTT
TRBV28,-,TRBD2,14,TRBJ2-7,CASSFRGGGYEQYF,TGTGCCAGCAGTTTTCGGGGGGGCGGCTACGAGCAGTACTTC
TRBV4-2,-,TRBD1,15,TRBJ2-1,CASSRGQASYNEQFF,TGTGCCAGCAGCCGCGGACAGGCCTCCTACAATGAGCAGTTCTTC
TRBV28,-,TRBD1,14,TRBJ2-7,CASSLGTAKVEQYF,TGTGCCAGCAGTCTTGGGACAGCAAAAGTCGAGCAGTACTTC
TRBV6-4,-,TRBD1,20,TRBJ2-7,CASSDSWDKNTGTGPYEQYF,TGTGCCAGCAGTGACTCCTGGGACAAAAACACTGGGACAGGGCCATACGAGCAGTACTTC
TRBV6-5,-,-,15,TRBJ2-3,CASSYSNRDTDTQYF,TGTGCCAGCAGTTACTCGAATCGGGACACAGATACGCAGTATTTT
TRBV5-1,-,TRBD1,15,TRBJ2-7,CASSLGGQGIYEQYF,TGCGCCAGCAGCTTGGGGGGACAGGGAATCTACGAGCAGTACTTC
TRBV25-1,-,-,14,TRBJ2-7,CASSEFGLSDEQYF,TGTGCCAGCAGTGAATTTGGTCTATCGGACGAGCAGTACTTC
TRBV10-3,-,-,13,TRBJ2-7,CAISNQGGYEQYF,TGTGCCATCAGCAACCAGGGGGGCTACGAGCAGTACTTC
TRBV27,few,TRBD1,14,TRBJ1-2,CASGQTGVNYGYTF,TGTGCCAGCGGCCAGACAGGGGTAAACTATGGCTACACCTTC
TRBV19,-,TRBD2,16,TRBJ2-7,CASSILDSSGIYEQYF,TGTGCCAGTAGTATTTTAGATTCTAGCGGGATATACGAGCAGTACTTC
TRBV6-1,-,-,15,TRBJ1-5,CASSEGLTSNQPQHF,TGTGCCAGCAGTGAGGGGCTTACTAGCAATCAGCCCCAGCATTTT
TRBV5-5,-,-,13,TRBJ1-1,CASSWRGYTEAFF,TGTGCCAGCAGCTGGCGGGGTTACACTGAAGCTTTCTTT
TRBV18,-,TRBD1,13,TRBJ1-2,CASSPGTGNGYTF,TGTGCCAGCTCACCAGGGACAGGGAATGGCTACACCTTC
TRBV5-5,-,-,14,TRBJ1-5,CASSLTVGPQPQHF,TGTGCCAGCAGCCTTACAGTGGGGCCTCAGCCCCAGCATTTT
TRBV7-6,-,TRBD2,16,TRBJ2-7,CASSLERAGASSEQYF,TGTGCCAGCAGCTTAGAACGGGCGGGAGCCTCTAGCGAGCAGTACTTC
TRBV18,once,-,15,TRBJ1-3,CASSEPRGIGNTIYF,TGTGCCAGCTCTGAACCCAGGGGAATTGGAAACACCATATATTTT
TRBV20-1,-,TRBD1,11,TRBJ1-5,CSAGDSQPQHF,TGCAGTGCTGGGGACAGCCAGCCCCAGCATTTT
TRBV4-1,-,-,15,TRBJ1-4,CASSRTQGPNEKLFF,TGCGCCAGCAGCCGAACACAGGGTCCTAATGAAAAACTGTTTTTT
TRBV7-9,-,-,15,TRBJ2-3,CASSLTSSPTDTQYF,TGTGCCAGCAGCCTAACTTCCTCACCCACAGATACGCAGTATTTT
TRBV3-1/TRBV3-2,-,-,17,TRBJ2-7,CASSQSGPLGYGYEQYF,TGTGCCAGCAGCCAAAGCGGGCCCCTGGGTTATGGCTACGAGCAGTACTTC
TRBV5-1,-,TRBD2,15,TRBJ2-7,CASSLTSGGDYEQYF,TGCGCCAGCAGCTTGACTAGCGGGGGGGACTACGAGCAGTACTTC
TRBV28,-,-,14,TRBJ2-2,CASRTGQLTGELFF,TGTGCCAGCAGGACGGGACAACTCACCGGGGAGCTGTTTTTT
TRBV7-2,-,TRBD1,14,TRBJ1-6,CASSLGQGYSPLHF,TGTGCCAGCAGCTTAGGACAGGGGTATTCACCCCTCCACTTT
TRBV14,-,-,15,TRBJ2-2,CASSQRAGLDGELFF,TGTGCCAGCAGCCAACGCGCAGGGCTGGACGGGGAGCTGTTTTTT
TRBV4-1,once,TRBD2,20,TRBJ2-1,CASSQDTGTSGYLEDNEQFF,TGCGCCAGCAGCCAAGATACCGGGACTAGCGGGTACCTTGAGGACAATGAGCAGTTCTTC
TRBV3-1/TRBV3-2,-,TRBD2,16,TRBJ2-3,CASSQEGLVLTDTQYF,TGTGCCAGCAGCCAGGAGGGACTAGTCCTAACAGATACGCAGTATTTT
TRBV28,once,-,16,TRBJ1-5,CASSSLGAGGVQPQHF,TGTGCCAGCAGTTCCCTAGGGGCGGGCGGGGTTCAGCCCCAGCATTTT
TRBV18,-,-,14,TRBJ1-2,CASSPLKLYYGYTF,TGTGCCAGCTCACCGCTAAAGCTTTACTATGGCTACACCTTC
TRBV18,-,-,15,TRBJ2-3,CASSPNLASTDTQYF,TGTGCCAGCTCCCCAAATTTAGCTAGCACAGATACGCAGTATTTT
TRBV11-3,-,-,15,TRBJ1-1,CASSLDATEGTEAFF,TGTGCCAGCAGCTTAGATGCGACTGAAGGCACTGAAGCTTTCTTT
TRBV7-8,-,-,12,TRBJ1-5,CASSLFDQPQHF,TGTGCCAGCAGCTTATTCGATCAGCCCCAGCATTTT
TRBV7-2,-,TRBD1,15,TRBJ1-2,CASSLGQGGNYGYTF,TGTGCCAGCAGCTTGGGACAGGGGGGGAACTATGGCTACACCTTC
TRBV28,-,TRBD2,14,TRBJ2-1,CASSGTSGGNEQFF,TGTGCCAGCAGCGGGACTAGCGGGGGTAATGAGCAGTTCTTC
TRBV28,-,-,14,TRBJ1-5,CASSYSGSNQPQHF,TGTGCCAGCAGCTATTCAGGGTCCAATCAGCCCCAGCATTTT
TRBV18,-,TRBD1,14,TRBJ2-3,CASSRDRITDTQYF,TGTGCCAGCTCACGGGACAGAATCACAGATACGCAGTATTTT
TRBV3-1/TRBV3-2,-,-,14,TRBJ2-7,CASSRWQGTYEQYF,TGTGCCAGCAGCCGGTGGCAGGGTACCTACGAGCAGTACTTC